The rows below give T cell receptor beta chains drawn from one sample of a study of OX40 agonist ivuxolimab in advanced cancers. Sequenced by immunoSEQ multiplex PCR; TCRdb stores in-frame clones only, minus some. This table holds fewer than 75,000 clones, roughly 87% found once. This material consisted of CD4+ or CD8+ T cells sorted from blood, taken in a trial of the OX40 agonist ivuxolimab. The receptors were sampled from an adult with an advanced solid tumor such as melanoma, head and neck, liver or kidney cancer. Both conserved end residues are part of each CDR3. The order of the fields is J gene, clone size, D gene, V gene, CDR3 protein, CDR3 DNA. D genes are given only for firm matches. Only part of the rows carry a size: once, few, many, or a class if the clone is expanded.

TRBJ2-7 NA TRBD2 TRBV28 CASSPASGGTYEQYF TGTGCCAGCAGTCCAGCTAGCGGGGGAACCTACGAGCAGTACTTC
TRBJ1-5 NA NA TRBV2 CASSDSFNQPQHF TGTGCCAGCAGTGACAGCTTTAATCAGCCCCAGCATTTT
TRBJ2-7 NA NA TRBV11-2 CASSPNPLEQYF TGTGCCAGCAGCCCCAACCCCCTGGAGCAGTACTTC
TRBJ1-4 NA NA TRBV12-5 CASGPGTYYSDLANEKLFF TGTGCTAGTGGGCCCGGGACTTACTATTCGGATTTGGCTAATGAAAAACTGTTTTTT
TRBJ2-3 NA NA TRBV7-9 CASSPRGPDTQYF TGTGCCAGCAGCCCCCGCGGCCCAGATACGCAGTATTTT
TRBJ1-4 once TRBD1 TRBV4-1 CASSSGGSRATNEKLFF TGCGCCAGCAGCTCAGGGGGCTCTCGGGCGACTAATGAAAAACTGTTTTTT
TRBJ2-7 NA NA TRBV7-9 CASKIGGAYEQYF TGTGCCAGCAAGATAGGGGGGGCGTACGAGCAGTACTTC
TRBJ2-1 NA TRBD1 TRBV5-6 CASSLGTGTYNEQFF TGTGCCAGCAGCTTGGGGACAGGGACCTACAATGAGCAGTTCTTC
TRBJ2-5 NA NA TRBV18 CASSPSLQETQYF TGTGCCAGCTCACCATCCCTGCAAGAGACCCAGTACTTC
TRBJ1-2 NA TRBD1 TRBV6-6 CASRTGGGYTF TGTGCCAGCAGGACAGGGGGGGGCTACACCTTC
TRBJ1-1 NA NA TRBV28 CASSTSRTEAFF NA
TRBJ1-5 few NA TRBV5-6 CASSLGGAGQPQHF TGTGCCAGCAGCTTGGGGGGGGCGGGTCAGCCCCAGCATTTT
TRBJ2-7 NA NA TRBV6-6 CASRNQGYEQYF TGTGCCAGCAGGAATCAGGGCTACGAGCAGTACTTC
TRBJ2-7 NA TRBD1 TRBV2 CASSQTRDRDYEQYF TGTGCCAGCAGTCAAACCCGGGACAGGGACTACGAGCAGTACTTC
TRBJ2-1 NA NA TRBV10-1 CASSRTGLAEQFF TGCGCCAGCAGTCGAACCGGTCTAGCGGAGCAGTTCTTC
TRBJ1-3 NA NA TRBV4-1 CASSQDMASSGNTIYF TGCGCCAGCAGCCAAGATATGGCCAGCTCTGGAAACACCATATATTTT
TRBJ1-4 NA NA TRBV6-1 CASSETGTNEKLFF TGTGCCAGCAGTGAAACGGGAACTAATGAAAAACTGTTTTTT
TRBJ1-5 NA TRBD1 TRBV19 CASSIETGRGQDQPQHF TGTGCCAGTAGTATAGAGACGGGCAGGGGGCAGGATCAGCCCCAGCATTTT
TRBJ1-6 NA NA TRBV2 CASSETEAALHF TGTGCCAGCAGTGAGACGGAGGCGGCCCTCCACTTT
TRBJ2-1 NA TRBD2 TRBV7-3 CASSLTSGTSYEQFF TGTGCCAGCAGCTTGACCTCCGGGACTAGCTATGAGCAGTTCTTC
TRBJ2-7 NA TRBD1 TRBV11-3 CASSVRTGEYQCEQYF TGTGCCAGCAGCGTACGGACAGGGGAATATCAGTGCGAGCAGTACTTC
TRBJ1-2 NA NA TRBV6-5 CASSTTGGYGYTF TGTGCCAGCAGTACTACAGGCGGCTATGGCTACACCTTC
TRBJ1-1 NA TRBD1 TRBV18 CASSPGQGSEAFF TGTGCCAGCTCACCGGGACAGGGTTCTGAAGCTTTCTTT
TRBJ2-3 few NA TRBV28 CASSLWEQGTDTQYF TGTGCCAGCAGTTTATGGGAACAGGGTACAGATACGCAGTATTTT
TRBJ2-7 NA TRBD1 TRBV5-4 CASSFGTGEQYF TGTGCCAGCAGCTTCGGGACAGGGGAGCAGTACTTC
TRBJ2-3 once TRBD2 TRBV25-1 CASSGTLGRETNTDTQYF TGTGCCAGCAGTGGTACCCTAGGGCGGGAGACCAACACAGATACGCAGTATTTT
TRBJ1-2 NA NA TRBV5-4 CASSLFRISTGTSGYTF TGTGCCAGCAGCTTGTTTAGAATTTCGACAGGTACTTCTGGCTACACCTTC
TRBJ2-3 NA TRBD2 TRBV19 CASSTSDAGGTDTQYF TGTGCCAGTAGTACTAGCGACGCGGGGGGAACAGATACGCAGTATTTT
TRBJ1-1 NA TRBD1 TRBV10-3 CATQPKDRETFF TGTGCCACCCAACCAAAGGACAGGGAGACTTTCTTT
TRBJ2-2 NA NA TRBV2 CASSVIHGDGNTGELFF TGTGCCAGCAGTGTGATACACGGAGATGGGAACACCGGGGAGCTGTTTTTT
TRBJ2-1 NA NA TRBV20-1 CSASGDLRQFF TGCAGTGCTAGCGGGGACCTAAGGCAGTTCTTC
TRBJ1-2 few NA TRBV19 CASSIAGNYGYTF TGTGCCAGTAGTATCGCAGGGAACTATGGCTACACCTTC
TRBJ1-1 NA NA TRBV10-3 CAISGSSWKGTEAFF TGTGCCATCAGTGGGTCCTCGTGGAAGGGCACTGAAGCTTTCTTT
TRBJ2-3 NA NA TRBV9 CASSVGPITDTQYF TGTGCCAGCAGCGTAGGTCCGATCACAGATACGCAGTATTTT
TRBJ2-7 once NA TRBV7-9 CASSLLPPRDEQYF TGTGCCAGCAGCTTATTGCCCCCTAGGGACGAGCAGTACTTC
TRBJ1-2 once NA TRBV5-3 CARSFVYGYTF TGTGCCAGAAGCTTCGTCTATGGCTACACCTTC
TRBJ1-1 NA NA TRBV5-1 CASSFSGMNTEAFF TGCGCCAGCAGCTTTTCAGGCATGAACACTGAAGCTTTCTTT
TRBJ1-5 NA TRBD1 TRBV19 CASSIDGQGFNQPQHF TGTGCCAGTAGTATAGATGGACAGGGATTCAATCAGCCCCAGCATTTT
TRBJ2-7 NA TRBD1 TRBV11-2 CASSRTGGSHEQYF TGTGCCAGCAGCAGGACAGGGGGTAGCCACGAGCAGTACTTC
TRBJ2-1 NA NA TRBV5-3 CARSLVLRQKPNEQFF TGTGCCAGAAGCTTGGTTCTCCGACAGAAACCGAATGAGCAGTTCTTC
TRBJ1-5 NA NA TRBV4-3 CASSQDWTDGPQHF TGCGCCAGCAGCCAAGATTGGACGGACGGGCCCCAGCATTTT
TRBJ2-3 NA NA TRBV9 CASSVADTQYF TGTGCCAGCAGCGTAGCAGATACGCAGTATTTT
TRBJ1-4 NA TRBD1 TRBV5-4 CASSRGTEPFTTNEKLFF TGTGCCAGCAGCCGCGGGACAGAACCATTTACAACTAATGAAAAACTGTTTTTT
TRBJ2-7 NA TRBD1 TRBV5-4 CASSFGRGQHEQYF TGTGCCAGCAGCTTTGGCAGGGGACAGCACGAGCAGTACTTC
TRBJ2-7 NA NA TRBV18 CASSPRGDYEQYF TGTGCCAGCTCACCGCGGGGAGACTACGAGCAGTACTTC
TRBJ1-4 NA NA TRBV5-1 CASSLGGGSNEKLFF TGCGCCAGCAGCTTGGGTGGCGGTTCTAATGAAAAACTGTTTTTT
TRBJ1-3 NA TRBD1 TRBV5-8 CASSLTDREPGNTIYF TGTGCCAGCAGCTTAACTGACAGGGAACCTGGAAACACCATATATTTT
TRBJ2-3 NA TRBD1 TRBV30 CAWRTGGTSTDTQYF TGTGCCTGGAGAACAGGGGGTACTAGCACAGATACGCAGTATTTT
TRBJ1-2 NA NA TRBV28 CASSQGYGYTF TGTGCCAGCAGTCAGGGATATGGCTACACCTTC
TRBJ2-1 NA TRBD2 TRBV5-1 CASSVGTSGGNEQFF TGCGCCAGCAGCGTCGGGACTAGCGGGGGCAATGAGCAGTTCTTC
TRBJ2-7 NA NA TRBV11-2 CASRLQGGTYEQYF TGTGCCAGCAGGTTGCAGGGGGGAACCTACGAGCAGTACTTC
TRBJ2-1 NA TRBD2 TRBV7-9 CASSLVGLAGFMGTNEQFF TGTGCCAGCAGCTTAGTGGGACTAGCGGGATTTATGGGCACGAATGAGCAGTTCTTC
TRBJ2-3 NA TRBD2 TRBV4-2 CASSRVGTSGSADTQYF TGTGCCAGCAGCCGGGTGGGGACTAGCGGGAGCGCAGATACGCAGTATTTT
TRBJ2-3 NA NA TRBV15 CATSKEVAGSTDTQYF TGTGCCACCAGCAAAGAAGTGGCAGGGAGCACAGATACGCAGTATTTT
TRBJ2-5 once TRBD1 TRBV19 CASAPGTAQETQYF TGTGCCAGCGCTCCCGGGACAGCACAAGAGACCCAGTACTTC